The 32 T cell receptor beta chains reported below all come from one sample, sequenced in a study of cytomegalovirus exposure and HLA in healthy donors. 13 Jbeta primers and 60 Vbeta primers were used for the PCR. Libraries were prepared by immunoSEQ multiplex PCR; TCRdb keeps only in-frame clonotypes and omits some of them. The sample spans 140,000 to 150,000 clones; the ten largest clones claim about 1.7%. The sample was PBMCs. Source of these receptors: a woman between 45 and 65 years old in good health and CMV-seronegative.

The chain carries TRBV2 and TRBJ2-1, with 10 nucleotides matching TRBD2. Per the germline V gene, CDR1 is SNHLY and CDR2 is FYNNEI. V shed 2 bases and J 4 bases; nucleotides not matched to a gene: 2. This CDR3 is 15 amino acids long. As DNA, the CDR3 is TGTGCCAGCAGTGAACTAGCGGGAGCTTACAATGAGCAGTTCTTC. This sequence encodes CASSELAGAYNEQFF.

The chain links TRBV18 to TRBJ1-1; tentative D call: TRBD1 (5 bases). Trimming stripped 3 bases from V and 5 bases from J, with 16 bases between. This CDR3 has 15 amino acids. Germline V gene sequence: CDR1 KGHSH, CDR2 LQKENI. The CDR3 region has the DNA TGTGCCAGCTCACCGTACGGGGGAGCGAGGACTGAAGCTTTCTTT. Amino acids: CASSPYGGARTEAFF. Drawing the rest from reference TRBV18 and TRBJ1-1, the complete variable domain is NAGVMQNPRHLVRRRGQEARLRCSPMKGHSHVYWYRQLPEEGLKFMVYLQKENIIDESGMPKERFSAEFPKEGPSILRIQQVVRGDSAAYFCASSPYGGARTEAFFGQGTRLTVV.

This sequence joins TRBV29-1 and TRBJ2-7; 8 bases line up with TRBD1. The CDR3 is made up of 12 amino acids. CDR1 is SQVTM, CDR2 ANQGSEA, per germline. J was trimmed by 7 bases and V by 4 bases; bases with no gene match: 6. The CDR3 sequence: CSVGVTGVEQYF. CDR3 nucleotide sequence: TGCAGCGTTGGAGTGACAGGGGTTGAGCAGTACTTC.

The V gene is TRBV6-7, the J gene TRBJ1-3; D uncertain. TRBV6-7 is an open reading frame, and its role is uncertain. Trimming pared 3 bases from V and 0 bases from J, leaving 18 bases between. CDR3 length equals 18 residues. DNA for the CDR3: TGTGCCAGCAGTTATGACCCCCCGCGGTACAACTCTGGAAACACCATATATTTT. Residues: CASSYDPPRYNSGNTIYF.

The chain employs TRBV7-9 and TRBJ2-4; 9 nucleotides match TRBD1. The germline CDR1 and CDR2 sequences are SEHNR and FQNEAQ (reference sequence). This CDR3 has 15 residues. V was clipped by 5 bases and J by 9 bases; unmatched bases: 11. The CDR3 here is CASSDTGGARGIQYF. The CDR3 DNA follows: TGTGCCAGCAGCGACACAGGGGGCGCGAGGGGCATTCAGTACTTC.

This sequence joins TRBV7-2 and TRBJ2-7; maybe TRBD1 (5 bases). The CDR3 is 15 residues long. The germline V gene has CDR1 SGHTA and CDR2 FQGNSA. The V gene lost 6 bases and the J gene lost 0 bases, with 15 bases spanning the gap. The CDR3 DNA reads as TGTGCCAGCAGTCCTATGACAGCACTCTCCTACGAGCAGTACTTC. It codes for CASSPMTALSYEQYF.

As to this clone: Mismatch with germline at one junction end may stem from a read error. The J gene is TRBJ2-5, the V gene TRBV7-7; 15 nucleotides match TRBD2. CDR1 and CDR2 (germline): SSHAT, FNYEAQ (reference sequence). The CDR3 covers 19 residues. DNA for the CDR3: TGTGCTAGCAGCTCATACCAGGGACTAGCGGGGGGTAACCAAGAGACCCAGTACTTC. Protein product: CASSSYQGLAGGNQETQYF.

The chain is built from TRBV5-1 and TRBJ1-2; tentatively, D is TRBD1 (5 bases). The CDR3 length is 14 residues. The germline gives CDR1 SGHRS, CDR2 YFSETQ. Deletions cut 0 bases from V and 2 bases from J, with 8 bases between. This chain's CDR3 is CASSLGRTNYGYTF. CDR3 DNA: TGCGCCAGCAGCTTGGGCAGGACAAACTATGGCTACACCTTC. Full variable domain (rest looked up from reference TRBV5-1 and TRBJ1-2): KAGVTQTPRYLIKTRGQQVTLSCSPISGHRSVSWYQQTPGQGLQFLFEYFSETQRNKGNFPGRFSGRQFSNSRSEMNVSTLELGDSALYLCASSLGRTNYGYTFGSGTRLTVV.

This chain links TRBV13 with TRBJ2-7; weak D call: TRBD2 (5 bases). V was pared by 4 bases and J by 0 bases, with 13 bases between. This CDR3 contains 15 residues. Germline V gene sequence: CDR1 PRHDT, CDR2 FYEKMQ (reference sequence). The CDR3: CASSSYGRDSYEQYF. CDR3 nucleotide sequence: TGTGCCAGCAGCTCTTATGGACGGGACTCCTACGAGCAGTACTTC.

The chain uses TRBV18 and TRBJ2-2; D might be TRBD2 (6 bases). The germline V and J ends were trimmed by 2 bases and 5 bases, with 15 bases remaining between them. The germline V gene encodes CDR1 KGHSH and CDR2 LQKENI. The CDR3 spans 16 residues. This CDR3 is CASSPRLQAGTGELFF. CDR3 sequence (DNA): TGTGCCAGCTCACCAAGGCTACAGGCGGGAACCGGGGAGCTGTTTTTT.

The CDR3 protein is CASSLFDSAYGYTF. CDR3 bases: TGTGCCAGCAGCTTATTCGACAGCGCCTATGGCTACACCTTC. The V call is TRBV7-2, the J call TRBJ1-2, with a tentative D call TRBD1 (5 bases). The CDR3 is 14 amino acids. Germline CDR1 reads SGHTA; CDR2 reads FQGNSA. V lost 2 bases to trimming and J lost 4 bases, with 11 bases between them.

With regard to this clone: The same CDR3 also results from other DNA sequences found in this sample. The CDR3 DNA sequence: TGTGCCAGCTCACCAGCAGGCACTGAAGCTTTCTTT. This translates into CASSPAGTEAFF. The gene calls are TRBV18 and TRBJ1-1; the D is unclear. The CDR3 is made up of 12 amino acids. Germline-derived CDR1 and CDR2 are KGHSH and LQKENI. The V end lost 2 bases, the J end lost 4 bases, and 5 bases lay between the germline ends.

The gene calls are TRBV18 and TRBJ2-1, with TRBD2 as a possible D gene (6 bases). The CDR3 has 15 residues. The V end lost 4 bases, the J end lost 0 bases, and 10 bases lay between the germline ends. Germline V gene data show CDR1 as KGHSH and CDR2 as LQKENI. CDR3 DNA sequence: TGTGCCAGCTCACTTATAGCGGACTCCTACAATGAGCAGTTCTTC. This codes for CASSLIADSYNEQFF.

The rearrangement joins TRBV7-3 to TRBJ2-7; D unclear. CDR3 length: 14 amino acids. V lost 0 bases, J lost 2 bases, and 8 bases lay in between. Per germline, CDR1 SGHTA and CDR2 FQGTGA. For the CDR3, the DNA is TGTGCCAGCAGCTTAACGAGTCAAGCCTACGAGCAGTACTTC. This translates into CASSLTSQAYEQYF.

The chain joins TRBV6-8 to TRBJ2-7; tentatively, D is TRBD2 (6 bases). CDR3 size: 12 residues. The ends were cut back, 8 bases at V and 11 bases at J, with 19 bases in the middle. The germline gives CDR1 MNHGY, CDR2 SAAAGT. DNA for the CDR3: TGTGCCAGCGGGAGGAAGCGTCCCGTGGAGTACTTC. This encodes CASGRKRPVEYF.

The gene calls are TRBV18 and TRBJ2-3; D gene uncertain. This CDR3 has 15 amino acids. Trimming removed 2 bases at V and 6 bases at J, with 15 bases between. The germline V gene encodes CDR1 KGHSH and CDR2 LQKENI. This chain's CDR3 is CASSPRQVSLDTQYF. The DNA of the CDR3 is TGTGCCAGCTCACCAAGGCAGGTTTCTCTTGATACGCAGTATTTT.

The chain is built from TRBV18 and TRBJ1-4; D is undetermined. V was shortened by 4 bases and J by 4 bases, with 13 bases between the two germline ends. The germline V gene has CDR1 KGHSH and CDR2 LQKENI. This CDR3 has 15 residues. The CDR3 DNA follows: TGTGCCAGCTCACGAACCGGGAACGTTAATGAAAAACTGTTTTTT. Translated, it gives CASSRTGNVNEKLFF.

The chain carries TRBV6-1 and TRBJ2-7; 9 bases are a match to TRBD1. V gave up 3 bases and J gave up 2 bases; unmatched junction bases: 5. Germline CDR1 reads MNHNS; CDR2 reads SASEGT. The length of the CDR3 is 15 residues. CDR3 in DNA: TGTGCCAGCAGTGATATGGGACAGGGAGCCTACGAGCAGTACTTC. It encodes CASSDMGQGAYEQYF.

This chain uses TRBV19 with TRBJ1-1; TRBD1 aligns across 8 bases. The V gene end was trimmed by 3 bases and the J gene end by 6 bases; junction bases not matched to a gene: 12. CDR3 size: 16 residues. Germline assignment: CDR1 LNHDA and CDR2 SQIVND (reference sequence). In DNA form, the CDR3 reads TGTGCCAGTAGTATGACCCCAGGGGGCATTAACGCTGAAGCTTTCTTT. Translating gives CASSMTPGGINAEAFF.

The V gene is TRBV19, the J gene TRBJ1-5, with TRBD1 matching over 7 bases. Germline values: CDR1 LNHDA, CDR2 SQIVND (reference sequence). J gave up 5 bases and V 3 bases, and 7 bases lay outside the gene matches. There are 15 residues in the CDR3. For the CDR3, the DNA is TGTGCCAGTAGTATGAGGCAGGGGGTCGATCAGCCCCAGCATTTT. Amino acids: CASSMRQGVDQPQHF.

V usage is TRBV2 and J usage is TRBJ2-7, with a weak D call TRBD1 (6 bases). From germline, CDR1 is SNHLY and CDR2 FYNNEI. The CDR3 contains 17 residues. Trimming removed 6 bases at V and 0 bases at J, with 21 bases between. The CDR3 reads CASSGTSRQALSYEQYF. The CDR3, as DNA: TGTGCCAGCAGCGGAACCTCAAGACAGGCCCTCTCCTACGAGCAGTACTTC.

About this clone: Germline and junction disagree at one end, which may indicate a read error. The V gene is TRBV28, the J gene TRBJ2-7; TRBD2 aligns across 8 bases. Germline V gives CDR1 MDHEN, CDR2 SYDVKM. The CDR3 has 15 residues. The DNA for the CDR3 is TGTGCCAGCCGTTTACTGCTAGCGGGCCCCTACGAGCAGTACTTC. Amino acids: CASRLLLAGPYEQYF.

CDR3 DNA sequence: TGTGCCAGCAGTGGGTATAGGGGACAGGTTAATGAAAAACTGTTTTTT. Protein: CASSGYRGQVNEKLFF. This chain joins TRBV28 and TRBJ1-4; 8 bases fit TRBD1. V lost 5 bases and J lost 4; bases outside the gene matches: 9. Germline CDR1 is MDHEN and CDR2 is SYDVKM. CDR3 size: 16 residues. Full variable domain (outside the CDR3, taken from reference TRBV28 and TRBJ1-4): DVKVTQSSRYLVKRTGEKVFLECVQDMDHENMFWYRQDPGLGLRLIYFSYDVKMKEKGDIPEGYSVSREKKERFSLILESASTNQTSMYLCASSGYRGQVNEKLFFGSGTQLSVL.

The V gene is TRBV28, the J gene TRBJ1-5, with 8 bases aligning to TRBD1. Germline CDR1 is MDHEN and CDR2 is SYDVKM. The CDR3 runs to 18 residues. V gave up 7 bases and J gave up 0 bases; unmatched junction bases: 14. CDR3 in amino acids: CASIPSGQVAYSNQPQHF. The DNA for the CDR3 is TGTGCCAGCATCCCTTCGGGACAGGTGGCTTATAGCAATCAGCCCCAGCATTTT.

The rearrangement joins TRBV11-2 to TRBJ2-7; 8 bases are a match to TRBD1. The length of the CDR3 is 14 residues. Germline V gene lookup returns CDR1 SGHAT and CDR2 FQNNGV. Germline trimming cut 3 bases from V and 5 bases from J; bases unmatched to any gene: 6. The CDR3 region is CASSLDRVKNEQYF. In DNA form, the CDR3 reads TGTGCCAGCAGCTTGGACAGGGTTAAAAACGAGCAGTACTTC.

The V call is TRBV5-1, the J call TRBJ2-1; TRBD2 is a possible D gene (5 bases). The CDR3 is 12 amino acids. V was pared by 0 bases and J by 7 bases, with 5 bases between. Germline CDR1 and CDR2: SGHRS and YFSETQ. CDR3 in amino acids: CASSLGGNEQFF. CDR3 nucleotide sequence: TGCGCCAGCAGCTTGGGAGGGAATGAGCAGTTCTTC. The entire variable domain, with the rest obtained from reference TRBV5-1 and TRBJ2-1, is as follows: KAGVTQTPRYLIKTRGQQVTLSCSPISGHRSVSWYQQTPGQGLQFLFEYFSETQRNKGNFPGRFSGRQFSNSRSEMNVSTLELGDSALYLCASSLGGNEQFFGPGTRLTVL.

The chain is built from TRBV27 and TRBJ2-7, with D possibly TRBD2 on 5 matching bases. The CDR3 totals 15 residues. Per germline, CDR1 MNHEY and CDR2 SMNVEV (reference sequence). V shed 5 bases and J shed 4 bases, with 18 bases lying between them. CDR3 nucleotides: TGTGCCAGCAGTCCTCGGACTCCCGTCGTATACGAGCAGTACTTC. It codes for CASSPRTPVVYEQYF.

The V gene is TRBV5-1, the J gene TRBJ1-1, with D perhaps TRBD1 (6 bases). Germline lookup yields CDR1 SGHRS and CDR2 YFSETQ. Trimming took off 4 bases at V and 3 bases at J, with 16 bases between the two ends. The CDR3 covers 15 residues. The CDR3 reads CASSPSTGMDTEAFF. The CDR3 DNA reads as TGCGCCAGCAGCCCCTCAACAGGGATGGACACTGAAGCTTTCTTT.

The chain is built from TRBV30 and TRBJ2-5; possible D gene TRBD2, 6 bases. Germline CDR1 and CDR2: GTSNPN and SVGIG (reference sequence). CDR3 length: 13 amino acids. The V and J ends lost 0 bases and 5 bases respectively, with 10 bases between them. The CDR3 DNA reads TGTGCCTGGAGTGTACCTGCGGGGGAGACCCAGTACTTC. Translating it yields CAWSVPAGETQYF.

This chain uses TRBV4-2 with TRBJ2-1; TRBD2 is a possible D gene (6 bases). The V end was cut by 3 bases, the J end by 6 bases, with 21 bases between. The CDR3 has 17 amino acids. Germline lookup yields CDR1 LGHNA and CDR2 YNFKEQ. The CDR3 DNA sequence: TGTGCCAGCAGCCACGCACGGGACTCTAAAACGGTCAATGAGCAGTTCTTC. Protein product: CASSHARDSKTVNEQFF.

This chain links TRBV7-2 with TRBJ2-3, with 8 bases identical to TRBD2. Germline V gene data show CDR1 as SGHTA and CDR2 as FQGNSA. The CDR3 length is 14 residues. V trimming: 2 bases; J trimming: 5 bases; junction bases outside the gene matches: 3. DNA for the CDR3: TGTGCCAGCAGCTTAACCGGGGGGGGAGATACGCAGTATTTT. It yields the protein CASSLTGGGDTQYF.

The V gene is TRBV5-4, the J gene TRBJ2-2; 10 positions match TRBD1. Germline CDR1 is SGHNT and CDR2 is YYREEE (reference sequence). V lost 4 bases to trimming and J lost 5 bases; unmatched junction nucleotides: 2. CDR3 size: 14 residues. In DNA form, the CDR3 reads TGTGCCAGCAGCCTGGGACAGGGGACCGGGGAGCTGTTTTTT. This codes for CASSLGQGTGELFF. The whole variable domain, filled in from reference TRBV5-4 and TRBJ2-2, reads ETGVTQSPTHLIKTRGQQVTLRCSSQSGHNTVSWYQQALGQGPQFIFQYYREEENGRGNFPPRFSGLQFPNYSSELNVNALELDDSALYLCASSLGQGTGELFFGEGSRLTVL.